The sequence of this T cell receptor (beta chain) was determined in a study of blood T cells in healthy people across ages. The CDR3 is made up of 15 amino acids. V was trimmed by 3 bases and J by 3 bases, leaving 15 bases between them. CDR1 and CDR2 (germline): LGHNA, YSLEER. Next came a second PCR, run for roughly 6 to 11 cycles, which used a sample-barcoded 5' primer along with a J-beta primer mix. TCRdb fed the 5' RACE reads into MiXCR, producing one record per CDR3 protein. The repertoire holds hundreds of thousands of distinct CDR3 sequences, less than 25% seen once, with around 10% in the top ten. The same sample was also studied in work on T cells of mothers and their children. Per that study: Unrelated pairs and related pairs have their TCR recombination output shaped similarly by thymic selection.

The sequencing input was blood. The sequence derives from a boy aged 5-17 years in good health. The rearrangement links TRBV4-3 to TRBJ2-7; D not resolved. CDR3 sequence: CASSQTFGSFYEQYF. The CDR3 DNA sequence: TGCGCCAGCAGCCAGACTTTTGGCTCCTTCTACGAGCAGTACTTC.